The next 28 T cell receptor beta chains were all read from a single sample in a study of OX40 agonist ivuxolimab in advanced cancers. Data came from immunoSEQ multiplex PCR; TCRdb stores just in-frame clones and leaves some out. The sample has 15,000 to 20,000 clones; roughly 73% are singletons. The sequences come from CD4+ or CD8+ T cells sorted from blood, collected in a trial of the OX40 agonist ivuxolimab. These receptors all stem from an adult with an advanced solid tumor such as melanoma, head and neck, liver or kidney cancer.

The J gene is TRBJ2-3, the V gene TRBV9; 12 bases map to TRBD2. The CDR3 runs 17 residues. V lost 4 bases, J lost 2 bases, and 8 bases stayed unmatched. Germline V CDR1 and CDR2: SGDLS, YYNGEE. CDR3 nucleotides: TGTGCCAGCAGCCCCCGACTAGCGGGAGCTCCCACAGATACGCAGTATTTT. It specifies CASSPRLAGAPTDTQYF.

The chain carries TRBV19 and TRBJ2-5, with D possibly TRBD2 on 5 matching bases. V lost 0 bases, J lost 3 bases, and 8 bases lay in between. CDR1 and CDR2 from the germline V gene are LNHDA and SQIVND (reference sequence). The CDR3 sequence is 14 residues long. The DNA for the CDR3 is TGTGCCAGTAGTATAGATATCGGGGAAGAGACCCAGTACTTC. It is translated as CASSIDIGEETQYF.

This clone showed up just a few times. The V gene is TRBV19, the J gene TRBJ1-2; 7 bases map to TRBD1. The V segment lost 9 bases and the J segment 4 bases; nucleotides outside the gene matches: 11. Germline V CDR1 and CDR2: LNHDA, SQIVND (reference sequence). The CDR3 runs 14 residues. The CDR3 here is CASDPGTDVYGYTF. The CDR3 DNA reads TGTGCCAGCGACCCTGGGACAGACGTCTATGGCTACACCTTC.

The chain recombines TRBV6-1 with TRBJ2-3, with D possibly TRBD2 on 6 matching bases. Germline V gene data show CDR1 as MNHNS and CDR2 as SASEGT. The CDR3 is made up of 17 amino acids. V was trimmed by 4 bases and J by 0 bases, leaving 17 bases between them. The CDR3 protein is CASSVAALGRSTDTQYF. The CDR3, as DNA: TGTGCCAGCAGTGTAGCCGCCCTCGGGAGAAGCACAGATACGCAGTATTTT.

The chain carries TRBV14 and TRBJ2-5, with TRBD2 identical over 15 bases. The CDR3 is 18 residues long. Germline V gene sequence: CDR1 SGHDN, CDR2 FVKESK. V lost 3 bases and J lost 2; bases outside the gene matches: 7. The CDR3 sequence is CASSQDGLAGGWQETQYF. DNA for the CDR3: TGTGCCAGCAGCCAGGATGGACTAGCGGGAGGGTGGCAAGAGACCCAGTACTTC.

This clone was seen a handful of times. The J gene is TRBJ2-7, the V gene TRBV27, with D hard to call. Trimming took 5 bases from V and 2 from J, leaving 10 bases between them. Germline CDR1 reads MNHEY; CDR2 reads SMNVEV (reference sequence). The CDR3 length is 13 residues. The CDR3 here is CASSPRATYEQYF. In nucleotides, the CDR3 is TGTGCCAGCAGTCCCCGGGCCACCTACGAGCAGTACTTC.

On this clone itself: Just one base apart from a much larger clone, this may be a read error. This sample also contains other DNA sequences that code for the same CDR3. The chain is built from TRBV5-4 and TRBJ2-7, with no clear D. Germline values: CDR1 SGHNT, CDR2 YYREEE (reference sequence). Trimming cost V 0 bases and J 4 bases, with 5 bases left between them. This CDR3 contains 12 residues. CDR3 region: CASSLEGYEQYF. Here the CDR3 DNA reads TGTGCCAGCAGCTTGGAGGGATACGAGCAGTACTTC.

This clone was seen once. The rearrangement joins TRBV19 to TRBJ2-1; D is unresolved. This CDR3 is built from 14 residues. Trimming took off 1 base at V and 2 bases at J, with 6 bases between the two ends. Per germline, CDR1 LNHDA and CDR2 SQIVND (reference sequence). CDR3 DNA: TGTGCCAGTAGTATAGGAGGAGCCTACAATGAGCAGTTCTTC. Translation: CASSIGGAYNEQFF. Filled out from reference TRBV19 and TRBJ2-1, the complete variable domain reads DGGITQSPKYLFRKEGQNVTLSCEQNLNHDAMYWYRQDPGQGLRLIYYSQIVNDFQKGDIAEGYSVSREKKESFPLTVTSAQKNPTAFYLCASSIGGAYNEQFFGPGTRLTVL.

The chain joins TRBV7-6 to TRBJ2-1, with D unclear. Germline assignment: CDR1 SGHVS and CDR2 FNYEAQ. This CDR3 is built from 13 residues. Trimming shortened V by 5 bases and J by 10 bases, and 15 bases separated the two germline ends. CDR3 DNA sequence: TGTGCCAGCAGCCCTACCCTTTTGGAGGAGCAGTTCTTC. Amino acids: CASSPTLLEEQFF. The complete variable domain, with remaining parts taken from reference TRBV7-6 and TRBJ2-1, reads GAGVSQSPRYKVTKRGQDVALRCDPISGHVSLYWYRQALGQGPEFLTYFNYEAQQDKSGLPNDRFSAERPEGSISTLTIQRTEQRDSAMYRCASSPTLLEEQFFGPGTRLTVL.

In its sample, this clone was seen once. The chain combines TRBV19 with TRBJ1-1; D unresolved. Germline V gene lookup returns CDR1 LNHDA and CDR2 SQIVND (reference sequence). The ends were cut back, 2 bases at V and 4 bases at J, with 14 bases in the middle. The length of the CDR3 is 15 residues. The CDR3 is CASSIRGEIVTEAFF. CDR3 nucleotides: TGTGCCAGTAGTATACGCGGGGAGATAGTCACTGAAGCTTTCTTT.

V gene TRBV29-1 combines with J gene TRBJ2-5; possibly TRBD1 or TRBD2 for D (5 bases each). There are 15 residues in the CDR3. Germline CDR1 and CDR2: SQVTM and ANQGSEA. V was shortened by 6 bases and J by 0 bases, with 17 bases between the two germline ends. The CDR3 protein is CSVERDLPYQETQYF. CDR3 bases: TGCAGCGTCGAACGGGACCTCCCGTACCAAGAGACCCAGTACTTC.

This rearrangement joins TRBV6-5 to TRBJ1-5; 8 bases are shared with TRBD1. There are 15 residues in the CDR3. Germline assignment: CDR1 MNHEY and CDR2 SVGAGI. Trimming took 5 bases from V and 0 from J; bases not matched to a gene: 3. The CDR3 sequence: CASSQTGASNQPQHF. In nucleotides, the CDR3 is TGTGCCAGCAGTCAGACAGGGGCTAGCAATCAGCCCCAGCATTTT.

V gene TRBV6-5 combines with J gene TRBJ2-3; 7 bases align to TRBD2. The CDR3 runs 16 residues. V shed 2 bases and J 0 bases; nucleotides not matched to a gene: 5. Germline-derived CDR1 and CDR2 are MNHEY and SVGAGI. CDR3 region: CASSYLSAGSTDTQYF. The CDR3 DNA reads TGTGCCAGCAGTTACCTATCAGCGGGGAGCACAGATACGCAGTATTTT.

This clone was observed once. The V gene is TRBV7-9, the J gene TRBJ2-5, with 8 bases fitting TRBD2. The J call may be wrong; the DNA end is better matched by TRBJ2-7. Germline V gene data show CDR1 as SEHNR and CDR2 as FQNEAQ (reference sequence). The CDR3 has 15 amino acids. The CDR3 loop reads CASSSGLANSYEQYF. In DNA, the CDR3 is TGTGCCAGCAGCTCAGGACTAGCAAACTCCTACGAGCAGTACTTC.

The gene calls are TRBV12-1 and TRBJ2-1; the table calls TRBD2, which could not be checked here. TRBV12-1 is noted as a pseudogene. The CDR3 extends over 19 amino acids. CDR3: CASSFEVRLAENSYNEQFF. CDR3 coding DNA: TGTGCCAGCAGCTTTGAGGTCCGTCTAGCGGAAAACTCCTACAATGAGCAGTTCTTC.

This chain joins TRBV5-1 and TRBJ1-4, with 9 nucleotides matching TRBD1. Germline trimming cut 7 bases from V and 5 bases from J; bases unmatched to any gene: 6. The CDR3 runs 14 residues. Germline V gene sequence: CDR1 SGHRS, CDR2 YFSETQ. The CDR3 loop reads CASASDRGNEKLFF. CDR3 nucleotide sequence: TGCGCCAGCGCCTCCGACAGGGGGAATGAAAAACTGTTTTTT.

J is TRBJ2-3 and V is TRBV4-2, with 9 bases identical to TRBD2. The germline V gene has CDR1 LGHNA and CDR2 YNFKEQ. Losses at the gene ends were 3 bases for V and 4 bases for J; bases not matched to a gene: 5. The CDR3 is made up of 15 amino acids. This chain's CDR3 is CASSHRTSEADTQYF. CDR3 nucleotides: TGTGCCAGCAGCCACAGGACTAGCGAAGCAGATACGCAGTATTTT.

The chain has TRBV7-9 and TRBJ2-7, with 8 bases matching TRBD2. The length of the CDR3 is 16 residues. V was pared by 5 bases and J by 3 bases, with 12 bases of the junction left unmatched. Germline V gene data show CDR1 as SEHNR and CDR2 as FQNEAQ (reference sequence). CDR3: CASSPRVSGSVYEQYF. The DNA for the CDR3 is TGTGCCAGCAGCCCAAGAGTCAGCGGGAGTGTCTACGAGCAGTACTTC.

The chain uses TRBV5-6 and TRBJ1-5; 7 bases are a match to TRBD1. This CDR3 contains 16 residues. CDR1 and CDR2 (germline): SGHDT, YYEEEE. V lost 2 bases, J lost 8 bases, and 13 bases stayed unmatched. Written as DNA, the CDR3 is TGTGCCAGCAGCTTAAACACAGGGGCCCCCAGGGAGCCCCAGCATTTT. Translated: CASSLNTGAPREPQHF.

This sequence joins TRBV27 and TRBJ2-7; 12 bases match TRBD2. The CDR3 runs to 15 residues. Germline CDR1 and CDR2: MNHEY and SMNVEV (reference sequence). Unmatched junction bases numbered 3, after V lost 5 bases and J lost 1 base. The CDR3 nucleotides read TGTGCCAGCAGTCCAACTAGCGGGAGGTCCTACGAGCAGTACTTC. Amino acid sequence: CASSPTSGRSYEQYF.

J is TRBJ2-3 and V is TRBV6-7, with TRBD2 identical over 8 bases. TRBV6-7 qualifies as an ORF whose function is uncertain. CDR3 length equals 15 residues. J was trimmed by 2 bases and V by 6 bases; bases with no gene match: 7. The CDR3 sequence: CASRLSGRDTDTQYF. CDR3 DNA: TGTGCCAGCAGGCTGAGCGGGAGAGACACAGATACGCAGTATTTT.

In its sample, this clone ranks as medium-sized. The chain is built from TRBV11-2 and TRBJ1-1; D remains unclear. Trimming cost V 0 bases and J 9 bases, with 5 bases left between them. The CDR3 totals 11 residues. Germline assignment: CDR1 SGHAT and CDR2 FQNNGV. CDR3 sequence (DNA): TGTGCCAGCAGCTTAGAGGGGAAAGCTTTCTTT. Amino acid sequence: CASSLEGKAFF.

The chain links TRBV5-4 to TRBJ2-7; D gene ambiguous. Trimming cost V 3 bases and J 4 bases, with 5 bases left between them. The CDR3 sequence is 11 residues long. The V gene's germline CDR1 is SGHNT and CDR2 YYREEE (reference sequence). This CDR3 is CASSSGYEQYF. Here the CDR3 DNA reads TGTGCCAGCAGCTCCGGATACGAGCAGTACTTC.

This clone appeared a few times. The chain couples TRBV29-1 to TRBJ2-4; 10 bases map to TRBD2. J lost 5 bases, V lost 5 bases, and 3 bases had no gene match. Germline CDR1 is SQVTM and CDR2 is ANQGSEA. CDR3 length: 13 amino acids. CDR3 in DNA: TGCAGCGTTACCGGACTAGCGGAAAACATTCAGTACTTC. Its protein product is CSVTGLAENIQYF.

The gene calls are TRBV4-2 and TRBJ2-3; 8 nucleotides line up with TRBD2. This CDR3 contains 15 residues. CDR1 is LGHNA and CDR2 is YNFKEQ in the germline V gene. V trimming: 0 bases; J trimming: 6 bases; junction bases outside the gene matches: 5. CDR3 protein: CASSQESGSPDTQYF. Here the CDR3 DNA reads TGTGCCAGCAGCCAAGAGAGCGGGAGCCCTGATACGCAGTATTTT.

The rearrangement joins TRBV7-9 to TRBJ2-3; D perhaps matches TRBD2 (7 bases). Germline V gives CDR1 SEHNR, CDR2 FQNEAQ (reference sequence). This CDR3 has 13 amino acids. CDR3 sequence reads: CGGGVTSTDTQYF. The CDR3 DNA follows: TGTGGCGGGGGCGTCACTAGCACAGATACGCAGTATTTT.

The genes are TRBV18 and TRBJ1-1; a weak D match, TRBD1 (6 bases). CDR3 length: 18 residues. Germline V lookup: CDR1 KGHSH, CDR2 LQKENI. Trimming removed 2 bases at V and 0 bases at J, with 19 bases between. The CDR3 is CASSPRGTPGHMNTEAFF. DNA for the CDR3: TGTGCCAGCTCACCAAGGGGGACACCAGGACACATGAACACTGAAGCTTTCTTT. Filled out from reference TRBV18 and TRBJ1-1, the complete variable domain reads NAGVMQNPRHLVRRRGQEARLRCSPMKGHSHVYWYRQLPEEGLKFMVYLQKENIIDESGMPKERFSAEFPKEGPSILRIQQVVRGDSAAYFCASSPRGTPGHMNTEAFFGQGTRLTVV.

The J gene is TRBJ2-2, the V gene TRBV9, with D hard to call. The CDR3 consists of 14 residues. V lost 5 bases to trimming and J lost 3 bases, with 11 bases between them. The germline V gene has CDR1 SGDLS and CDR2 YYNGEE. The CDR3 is CASRQRRDTGELFF. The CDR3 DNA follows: TGTGCCAGCAGGCAGAGGCGAGACACCGGGGAGCTGTTTTTT.